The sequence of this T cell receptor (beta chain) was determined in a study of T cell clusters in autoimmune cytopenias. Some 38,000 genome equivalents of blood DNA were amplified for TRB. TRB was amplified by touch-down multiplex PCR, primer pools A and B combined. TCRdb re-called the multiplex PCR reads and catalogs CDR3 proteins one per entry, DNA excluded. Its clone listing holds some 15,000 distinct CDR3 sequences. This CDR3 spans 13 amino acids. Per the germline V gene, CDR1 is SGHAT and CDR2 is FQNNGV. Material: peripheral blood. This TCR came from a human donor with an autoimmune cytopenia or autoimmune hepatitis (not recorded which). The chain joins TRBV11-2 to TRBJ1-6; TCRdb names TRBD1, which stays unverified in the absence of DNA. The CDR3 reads CASSSDRDSPLHF. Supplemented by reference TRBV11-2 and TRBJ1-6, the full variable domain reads EAGVAQSPRYKIIEKRQSVAFWCNPISGHATLYWYQQILGQGPKLLIQFQNNGVVDDSQLPKDRFSAERLKGVDSTLKIQPAKLEDSAVYLCASSSDRDSPLHFGNGTRLTVT.